The sample holds many counts of the clone carrying this TCR beta chain. This record belongs to a study of T-cell memory formation after mild COVID-19. Trimming shortened V by 0 bases and J by 0 bases, and 5 bases separated the two germline ends. The CDR3 sequence is 15 residues long. Germline CDR1 and CDR2: LGHNA and YNFKEQ. MiXCR was run by TCRdb on the 5' RACE reads, yielding one entry per CDR3 protein. Of 150,000 to 200,000 distinct CDR3 sequences in the sample, about 9.9% were seen once. The sequenced sample was PBMCs or a T cell subset sorted from them (not recorded which). The clonotype comes from a man between 18 and 29 years old who had mild COVID-19 (a few samples of this study predate the infection). Cell type and time point are not known. The gene calls are TRBV4-2 and TRBJ2-2; D is ambiguous. As DNA, the CDR3 is TGTGCCAGCAGCCAAGAGCACACGAACACCGGGGAGCTGTTTTTT. It yields the protein CASSQEHTNTGELFF.